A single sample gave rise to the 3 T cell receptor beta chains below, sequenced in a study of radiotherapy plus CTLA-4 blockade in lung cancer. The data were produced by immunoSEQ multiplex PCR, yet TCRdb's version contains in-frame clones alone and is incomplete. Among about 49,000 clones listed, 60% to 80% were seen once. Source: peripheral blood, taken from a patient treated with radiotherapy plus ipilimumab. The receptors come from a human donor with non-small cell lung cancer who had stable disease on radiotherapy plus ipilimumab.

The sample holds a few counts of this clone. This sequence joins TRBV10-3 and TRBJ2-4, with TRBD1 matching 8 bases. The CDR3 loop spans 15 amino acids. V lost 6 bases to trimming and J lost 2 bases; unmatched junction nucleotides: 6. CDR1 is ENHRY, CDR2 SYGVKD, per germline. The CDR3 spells CAISRQGMTKNIQYF. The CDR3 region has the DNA TGTGCCATCAGCCGACAGGGGATGACCAAAAACATTCAGTACTTC.

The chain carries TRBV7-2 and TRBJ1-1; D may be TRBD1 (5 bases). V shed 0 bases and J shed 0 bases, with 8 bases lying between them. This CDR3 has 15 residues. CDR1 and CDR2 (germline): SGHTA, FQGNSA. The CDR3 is CASSLAPQVNTEAFF. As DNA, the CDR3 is TGTGCCAGCAGCTTAGCGCCACAGGTGAACACTGAAGCTTTCTTT.

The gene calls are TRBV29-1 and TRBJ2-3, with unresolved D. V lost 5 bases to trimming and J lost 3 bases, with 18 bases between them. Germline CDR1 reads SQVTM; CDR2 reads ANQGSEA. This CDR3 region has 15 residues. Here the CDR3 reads CSVTRDRPRTDTQYF. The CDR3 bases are TGCAGCGTTACGAGAGACCGCCCTAGGACAGATACGCAGTATTTT.